These 22 T cell receptor beta chains were all obtained from the same sample, sequenced in a study of beta chain features in type 1 diabetes. Of the isolated RNA, all was reverse transcribed, and so the sequenced material was expressed TCRB transcripts. Repertoires were generated with immunoSEQ multiplex PCR, while TCRdb's copy carries only in-frame clones and drops some. The sample includes hundreds of thousands of clones, about 9.3% of them seen just once. The source material was naive CD4+ T cells from blood. Receptor source: a woman aged 18-35 years in good health.

This clone has a handful of counts. V gene TRBV10-3 combines with J gene TRBJ2-7; 14 bases map to TRBD2. V was clipped by 2 bases and J by 5 bases; unmatched bases: 2. CDR3 length: 15 residues. Germline V gene data show CDR1 as ENHRY and CDR2 as SYGVKD. The DNA of the CDR3 is TGTGCCATCAGTGAGCCGGGACTAGCGGGAGACGAGCAGTACTTC. This codes for CAISEPGLAGDEQYF.

This clone was observed a handful of times. V gene TRBV5-1 combines with J gene TRBJ2-7, with 7 nucleotides matching TRBD1. CDR3 length: 15 amino acids. V trimming: 2 bases; J trimming: 5 bases; junction bases outside the gene matches: 10. The germline V gene has CDR1 SGHRS and CDR2 YFSETQ. DNA of the CDR3: TGCGCCAGCAGCTTCCGACAGGGAATCGTAAACGAGCAGTACTTC. The encoded protein is CASSFRQGIVNEQYF.

This chain uses TRBV7-9 with TRBJ2-1; TRBD2 agrees at 14 bases. J was trimmed by 7 bases and V by 1 base; bases with no gene match: 12. CDR1 and CDR2 (germline): SEHNR, FQNEAQ (reference sequence). The CDR3 covers 19 residues. CDR3 protein: CASSLGSFRGLAGVNEQFF. The CDR3 nucleotides are TGTGCCAGCAGCTTAGGGTCCTTTCGGGGACTAGCGGGGGTAAATGAGCAGTTCTTC.

The chain employs TRBV7-9 and TRBJ1-2, with D unclear. Germline values: CDR1 SEHNR, CDR2 FQNEAQ (reference sequence). This CDR3 spans 14 amino acids. Trimming left V 3 bases short and J 7 bases short, with 15 bases between. The CDR3 loop is CASSFGLPSGGYTF. The CDR3 nucleotides read TGTGCCAGCAGCTTTGGACTTCCTTCGGGTGGCTACACCTTC.

This clone was detected a few times. The V and J genes are TRBV11-2 and TRBJ2-7; maybe TRBD1 (6 bases). V lost 1 base to trimming and J lost 6 bases, with 13 bases between them. Germline CDR1 and CDR2: SGHAT and FQNNGV. The CDR3 totals 14 residues. Here the CDR3 DNA reads TGTGCCAGCAGCTTAGGGGGCCAGGGGCGCGAGCAGTACTTC. This translates into CASSLGGQGREQYF.

The rearrangement joins TRBV6-6 to TRBJ1-1; D is undetermined. The germline V gene has CDR1 MNHNY and CDR2 SVGAGI (reference sequence). Trimming cost V 11 bases and J 5 bases, with 18 bases left between them. The CDR3 loop spans 13 amino acids. The CDR3 DNA reads TGTGCCGCGGCGGGGTCCGGCGGTACTGAAGCTTTCTTT. Protein sequence: CAAAGSGGTEAFF.

Here the CDR3 DNA reads TGTGCCAGCAGCTTAGTCAGCAGGGACTACGAGCAGTACTTC. This gives the protein CASSLVSRDYEQYF. V and J are TRBV7-9 and TRBJ2-7, with a tentative D call TRBD1 (5 bases). Trimming left V 1 base short and J 3 bases short, with 10 bases between. The CDR3 is 14 amino acids. Germline V lookup: CDR1 SEHNR, CDR2 FQNEAQ (reference sequence).

The V and J genes are TRBV2 and TRBJ2-7; 10 bases align to TRBD1. Trimming cost V 11 bases and J 3 bases; bases outside gene matches: 4. Germline V gene sequence: CDR1 SNHLY, CDR2 FYNNEI. The CDR3 consists of 12 residues. The CDR3 here is CAGRDRGYEQYF. CDR3 sequence (DNA): TGTGCCGGCCGGGACAGGGGCTACGAGCAGTACTTC.

There are a few counts of this clone. J is TRBJ1-6 and V is TRBV5-1; possible D gene TRBD1, 5 bases. The CDR3 length is 15 residues. The germline V and J ends were trimmed by 0 bases and 3 bases, with 7 bases remaining between them. From germline, CDR1 is SGHRS and CDR2 YFSETQ. CDR3 loop: CASSLEGFYNSPLHF. As DNA, the CDR3 is TGCGCCAGCAGCTTGGAGGGGTTCTATAATTCACCCCTCCACTTT.

This clone was seen only a few times. The V and J genes are TRBV6-5 and TRBJ1-4; D gene unclear. Trimming shortened V by 2 bases and J by 10 bases, and 11 bases separated the two germline ends. From germline, CDR1 is MNHEY and CDR2 SVGAGI. The CDR3 consists of 13 residues. Here the CDR3 reads CASSYRPEGKLFF. In DNA, the CDR3 is TGTGCCAGCAGTTACCGGCCGGAGGGAAAACTGTTTTTT.

The chain uses TRBV11-2 and TRBJ1-2, with 12 bases fitting TRBD1. Looked up from germline, CDR1 is SGHAT and CDR2 is FQNNGV. This CDR3 has 14 residues. V shed 5 bases and J 7 bases; nucleotides not matched to a gene: 5. The CDR3 reads CASSPGTGGGGYTF. The CDR3 bases are TGTGCCAGCAGCCCTGGGACAGGGGGCGGTGGCTACACCTTC. The complete variable domain, with remaining parts taken from reference TRBV11-2 and TRBJ1-2, reads EAGVAQSPRYKIIEKRQSVAFWCNPISGHATLYWYQQILGQGPKLLIQFQNNGVVDDSQLPKDRFSAERLKGVDSTLKIQPAKLEDSAVYLCASSPGTGGGGYTFGSGTRLTVV.

CDR3 nucleotides: TGTGCCAGCCGGTCTCGAGGGCTCGACGAGCAGTACTTC. Protein product: CASRSRGLDEQYF. The chain combines TRBV2 with TRBJ2-7; tentatively, D is TRBD2 (5 bases). The CDR3 has 13 residues. The germline gives CDR1 SNHLY, CDR2 FYNNEI. V was shortened by 8 bases and J by 5 bases, with 16 bases between the two germline ends.

The genes are TRBV5-4 and TRBJ1-3; 7 bases line up with TRBD1. V trimming: 4 bases; J trimming: 2 bases; junction bases outside the gene matches: 6. The V gene's germline CDR1 is SGHNT and CDR2 YYREEE (reference sequence). The CDR3 covers 15 residues. Written as DNA, the CDR3 is TGTGCCAGCAGCAACCTCGACAGGGCTGGAAACACCATATATTTT. It yields the protein CASSNLDRAGNTIYF.

This clone was counted a few times. V is TRBV7-9 and J is TRBJ1-1, with a tentative D call TRBD1 (5 bases). Germline V CDR1 and CDR2: SEHNR, FQNEAQ (reference sequence). Trimming left V 6 bases short and J 11 bases short, with 19 bases between. This CDR3 is 13 amino acids long. In DNA, the CDR3 is TGTGCCAGCAGTGAGCCCGGGGTCCGGGGGGCTTTCTTT. Residues: CASSEPGVRGAFF.

The chain joins TRBV7-2 to TRBJ2-1; 9 positions agree with TRBD2. The CDR3 totals 14 residues. The junction had 4 bases not matched to a gene; V was cut back by 5 bases and J by 5 bases. Germline V CDR1 and CDR2: SGHTA, FQGNSA. The CDR3 spells CASSHSGGNNEQFF. The CDR3 DNA sequence: TGTGCCAGCAGCCACAGCGGGGGGAACAATGAGCAGTTCTTC.

The J gene is TRBJ2-7, the V gene TRBV5-1, with 8 nucleotides matching TRBD1. Trimming at V came to 4 bases and at J to 1 base, leaving 4 bases not matched to a gene. Germline V gives CDR1 SGHRS, CDR2 YFSETQ. The CDR3 length is 14 residues. The CDR3 protein is CASSTGQGSYEQYF. The CDR3 nucleotides read TGCGCCAGCAGCACCGGACAGGGATCCTACGAGCAGTACTTC.

This clone was recorded at least ten times. The chain employs TRBV7-9 and TRBJ2-7; D is perhaps TRBD1 (6 bases). With 5 bases removed from V and 6 bases from J, the gap between germline ends came to 17 bases. Germline CDR1 SEHNR, CDR2 FQNEAQ (reference sequence). This CDR3 contains 14 residues. DNA for the CDR3: TGTGCCAGCAGCAAGTTGGGACAACCCCTCGAGCAGTACTTC. It encodes CASSKLGQPLEQYF. Full variable domain (missing parts from reference TRBV7-9 and TRBJ2-7): DTGVSQNPRHKITKRGQNVTFRCDPISEHNRLYWYRQTLGQGPEFLTYFQNEAQLEKSRLLSDRFSAERPKGSFSTLEIQRTEQGDSAMYLCASSKLGQPLEQYFGPGTRLTVT.

V gene TRBV14 combines with J gene TRBJ1-1; D possibly corresponds to TRBD1 (6 bases). CDR1 SGHDN and CDR2 FVKESK come from the germline V gene. V was cut by 1 base and J by 1 base, with 10 bases left in between. The CDR3 sequence is 15 residues long. The CDR3 reads CASSQATGWNTEAFF. The CDR3 nucleotides are TGTGCCAGCAGCCAAGCCACAGGGTGGAACACTGAAGCTTTCTTT.

CDR3 in amino acids: CASRPGLPRGSYNEQFF. The CDR3 nucleotides are TGTGCCAGTAGGCCGGGACTACCAAGGGGCTCCTACAATGAGCAGTTCTTC. This rearrangement joins TRBV19 to TRBJ2-1; 7 positions match TRBD2. In germline, CDR1 is LNHDA, CDR2 SQIVND (reference sequence). J was trimmed by 0 bases and V by 6 bases; bases with no gene match: 11. This CDR3 comprises 17 residues.

CDR3: CASSEGENYGYTF. In nucleotides, the CDR3 is TGTGCCAGCAGTGAAGGTGAGAACTATGGCTACACCTTC. V is TRBV6-1 and J is TRBJ1-2; D not certain. Germline V gene lookup returns CDR1 MNHNS and CDR2 SASEGT. V lost 1 base and J lost 2, with 5 bases in between. The CDR3 has 13 residues.

The V gene is TRBV11-2, the J gene TRBJ2-1; perhaps TRBD1 as D (6 bases). The CDR3 is 15 residues long. Deletions cut 1 base from V and 8 bases from J, with 15 bases between. CDR1 is SGHAT and CDR2 is FQNNGV in the germline V gene. CDR3 sequence reads: CASSLGAGVEDEQFF. The CDR3 DNA follows: TGTGCCAGCAGCTTAGGAGCAGGGGTAGAGGATGAGCAGTTCTTC.

The V call is TRBV7-8, the J call TRBJ2-1; 13 bases agree with TRBD2. The CDR3 runs 17 residues. Trimming took 4 bases from V and 4 from J; bases not matched to a gene: 7. Germline V lookup: CDR1 SGHVS, CDR2 FQNEAQ. This CDR3 is CASSSGTSGKPYNEQFF. The CDR3 region has the DNA TGTGCCAGCAGCTCCGGGACTAGCGGGAAACCATACAATGAGCAGTTCTTC.